The 25 T cell receptor beta chains below were found in one sample sequenced in a study of shared clonotypes between healthy human individuals. Assay: immunoSEQ multiplex PCR; the TCRdb copy retains only in-frame clones and omits some. This sample has about 1 million clones; approximately 72% occur once, and the top ten carry approximately 1.5%. Material for sequencing was memory CD4+ T cells sorted from blood. Documented subset: CD45RA-negative fraction. All receptors derive from a man in his late teens or twenties in good health.

The V and J genes are TRBV4-1 and TRBJ1-1, with TRBD1 matching over 9 bases. Unmatched junction bases numbered 11, after V lost 4 bases and J lost 5 bases. The CDR3 runs 16 residues. CDR1 is MGHRA, CDR2 YSYEKL, per germline. For the CDR3, the DNA is TGCGCCAGCAGCCCGAATTTAGGGACAGGGAGGACTGAAGCTTTCTTT. This encodes CASSPNLGTGRTEAFF.

This clone showed up just once. The chain links TRBV21-1 to TRBJ2-1; the DNA was not used to check the table's D call, TRBD2. TRBV21-1 is recorded as a pseudogene. The CDR3 consists of 14 residues. The CDR3 DNA follows: TGTGCCAGCAGCAATGGCGGGGGTCGTGCTGAGCAGTTCTTC. Protein: CASSNGGGRAEQFF.

The count of this clone is one. This chain connects TRBV7-9 to TRBJ2-5, with 11 nucleotides matching TRBD2. With V trimmed by 4 bases and J by 4 bases, 8 bases remained unmatched. Looked up from germline, CDR1 is SEHNR and CDR2 is FQNEAQ (reference sequence). The length of the CDR3 is 16 residues. The CDR3 coding sequence is TGTGCCAGCAGCTCCTTTAGCGGGAGGGCCCCAGAGACCCAGTACTTC. Translated: CASSSFSGRAPETQYF.

V usage is TRBV5-4 and J usage is TRBJ2-3; maybe TRBD2 (5 bases). This CDR3 has 16 amino acids. Germline V gene sequence: CDR1 SGHNT, CDR2 YYREEE (reference sequence). CDR3 sequence: CISSLDRGRYTDTQYF. The CDR3 region has the DNA TGTATCAGCAGCTTGGATCGGGGAAGGTACACAGATACGCAGTATTTT.

V usage is TRBV6-1 and J usage is TRBJ2-7; 9 bases line up with TRBD1. J lost 0 bases, V lost 7 bases, and 7 bases had no gene match. The CDR3 is made up of 15 amino acids. The germline gives CDR1 MNHNS, CDR2 SASEGT. The CDR3 region is CASKLPGQGSYEQYF. In DNA, the CDR3 is TGTGCCAGCAAACTTCCGGGACAGGGCTCCTACGAGCAGTACTTC.

V and J are TRBV7-8 and TRBJ2-3; unclear D gene. The CDR3 has 13 residues. V was cut by 5 bases and J by 7 bases, with 13 bases left in between. In germline, CDR1 is SGHVS, CDR2 FQNEAQ. The DNA of the CDR3 is TGTGCCAGCAGCCTGGAGTGGTCTAATACGCAGTATTTT. Amino acids: CASSLEWSNTQYF.

The CDR3 DNA reads as TGCGCCAGCAGCTTGGGACCCGCGAGCTCCTACAATGAGCAGTTCTTC. Its protein product is CASSLGPASSYNEQFF. The chain combines TRBV5-1 with TRBJ2-1; D is undetermined. The germline V gene has CDR1 SGHRS and CDR2 YFSETQ. This CDR3 is 16 amino acids long. The V gene lost 0 bases and the J gene lost 0 bases, with 10 bases spanning the gap.

This clone occurred once. The chain links TRBV5-1 to TRBJ2-1, with 8 bases aligning to TRBD1. The J segment lost 6 bases and the V segment lost 0 bases, leaving 5 bases of the junction unmatched. The CDR3 runs 15 residues. The V gene's germline CDR1 is SGHRS and CDR2 YFSETQ. Here the CDR3 reads CASSLDGQGINEQFF. The CDR3 DNA is TGCGCCAGCAGCTTGGACGGACAGGGCATCAATGAGCAGTTCTTC.

The rearrangement joins TRBV11-2 to TRBJ1-2; TRBD1 is a possible D gene (6 bases). V lost 5 bases, J lost 5 bases, and 15 bases lay in between. CDR3 length: 14 amino acids. Germline V CDR1 and CDR2: SGHAT, FQNNGV. CDR3 sequence reads: CASSPGRGEYGYTF. The CDR3 region has the DNA TGTGCCAGCAGCCCAGGGAGGGGGGAATATGGCTACACCTTC.

CDR3 residues: CASSDEPRGPQYF. The CDR3 bases are TGTGCCAGCAGTGACGAGCCCAGAGGGCCCCAGTACTTC. The chain carries TRBV6-4 and TRBJ2-5, with a possible D match to TRBD2 (5 bases). Germline CDR1 reads MRHNA; CDR2 reads SNTAGT. Trimming shortened V by 2 bases and J by 9 bases, and 13 bases separated the two germline ends. This CDR3 has 13 residues.

The chain recombines TRBV6-1 with TRBJ1-3; no clear D. The germline gives CDR1 MNHNS, CDR2 SASEGT. The germline V and J ends were trimmed by 8 bases and 2 bases, with 16 bases remaining between them. This CDR3 has 15 amino acids. The CDR3 sequence is CASGRSNLPGNTIYF. In DNA, the CDR3 is TGTGCCAGCGGTCGTTCCAACCTCCCTGGAAACACCATATATTTT.

This rearrangement joins TRBV6-5 to TRBJ2-2; D might be TRBD2 (6 bases). Germline CDR1 and CDR2: MNHEY and SVGAGI. The CDR3 totals 15 residues. The V and J ends lost 7 bases and 3 bases respectively, with 15 bases between them. Written as DNA, the CDR3 is TGTGCCAGCACTCCCCGGGGGTTATACACCGGGGAGCTGTTTTTT. Its translation is CASTPRGLYTGELFF.

The rearrangement links TRBV6-1 to TRBJ2-7, with D tentatively TRBD2 (6 bases). V was trimmed by 2 bases and J by 2 bases, leaving 13 bases between them. In germline, CDR1 is MNHNS, CDR2 SASEGT. The CDR3 sequence is 15 residues long. The DNA of the CDR3 is TGTGCCAGCAGTGAACGCATGCCGGGGGCCTACGAGCAGTACTTC. It is translated as CASSERMPGAYEQYF.

The chain employs TRBV18 and TRBJ1-1, with 8 bases aligning to TRBD1. The V segment lost 4 bases and the J segment 4 bases; nucleotides outside the gene matches: 2. The V gene's germline CDR1 is KGHSH and CDR2 LQKENI. This CDR3 region has 13 residues. The CDR3 spells CASSLGQGTEAFF. The CDR3 DNA sequence: TGTGCCAGCTCACTCGGACAGGGCACTGAAGCTTTCTTT.

The chain carries TRBV10-2 and TRBJ1-5; D not certain. CDR3 length: 13 residues. Germline V gives CDR1 WSHSY, CDR2 SAAADI. Trimming removed 6 bases at V and 0 bases at J, with 6 bases between. For the CDR3, the DNA is TGCGCCAGCAGCTCAGCTAGCAATCAGCCCCAGCATTTT. It yields the protein CASSSASNQPQHF.

J is TRBJ2-6 and V is TRBV5-4, with D possibly TRBD1 on 7 matching bases. Germline V CDR1 and CDR2: SGHNT, YYREEE (reference sequence). V was shortened by 0 bases and J by 4 bases, with 14 bases between the two germline ends. The CDR3 loop spans 17 amino acids. CDR3 loop: CASSLDQGGQGANVLTF. The CDR3 nucleotides read TGTGCCAGCAGCTTGGATCAGGGGGGACAAGGGGCCAACGTCCTGACTTTC.

The chain links TRBV19 to TRBJ1-1; D ambiguous. V lost 7 bases, J lost 4 bases, and 19 bases lay in between. Germline CDR1 reads LNHDA; CDR2 reads SQIVND (reference sequence). CDR3 size: 15 residues. CDR3 in DNA: TGTGCCAGTACTTCAACACCGGAAGGGTCCACTGAAGCTTTCTTT. Translating it yields CASTSTPEGSTEAFF.

The chain carries TRBV5-4 and TRBJ1-2; D not resolved. Trimming pared 7 bases from V and 0 bases from J, leaving 10 bases between. The CDR3 is 13 amino acids. Germline CDR1 reads SGHNT; CDR2 reads YYREEE (reference sequence). Written as DNA, the CDR3 is TGTGCCAGCCAGCCCGGGGCTAACTATGGCTACACCTTC. It codes for CASQPGANYGYTF.

V is TRBV28 and J is TRBJ1-3; a weak D match, TRBD1 (6 bases). The CDR3 is 16 amino acids. CDR1 is MDHEN, CDR2 SYDVKM, per germline. The V and J ends lost 2 bases and 0 bases respectively, with 11 bases between them. CDR3 DNA: TGTGCCAGCAGTTTAACAGGGCCCCTCTCTGGAAACACCATATATTTT. Protein: CASSLTGPLSGNTIYF.

This clone was found a few times. The chain couples TRBV11-2 to TRBJ1-1; D ambiguous. This CDR3 is 13 amino acids long. CDR1 and CDR2 (germline): SGHAT, FQNNGV. The ends were cut back, 4 bases at V and 2 bases at J, with 8 bases in the middle. CDR3 nucleotides: TGTGCCAGCAGCTACCCGGGTAACACTGAAGCTTTCTTT. Protein sequence: CASSYPGNTEAFF.

V usage is TRBV9 and J usage is TRBJ2-3; 13 positions match TRBD2. V shed 2 bases, J shed 4 bases, and the junction held 10 bases outside the gene matches. Germline CDR1 and CDR2: SGDLS and YYNGEE. The CDR3 loop spans 18 amino acids. This CDR3 is CASSVAGLAGSGPDTQYF. DNA of the CDR3: TGTGCCAGCAGCGTGGCGGGACTAGCGGGGTCGGGGCCAGATACGCAGTATTTT.

Concerning this clone: This may be a read error, as it is one base from a much larger clone. The chain joins TRBV11-2 to TRBJ2-7; no reliable D call. CDR1 is SGHAT, CDR2 FQNNGV, per germline. Trimming took 4 bases from V and 0 from J, leaving 1 base between them. CDR3 length equals 11 residues. The CDR3 sequence: CASSYSYEQYF. The CDR3 DNA reads as TGTGCCAGCAGCTACTCCTACGAGCAGTACTTC.

The CDR3 DNA reads TGTGCCAGCAGCGGGCCCCGGACAGGGATCTATGGCTACACCTTC. Translated: CASSGPRTGIYGYTF. The V gene is TRBV9, the J gene TRBJ1-2, with 8 bases that match TRBD1. This CDR3 contains 15 residues. The trim removed 3 bases at V and 4 bases at J, leaving 8 bases unmatched. Germline-derived CDR1 and CDR2 are SGDLS and YYNGEE.

This clone was seen more than once but under ten times. The V call is TRBV10-3, the J call TRBJ1-2, with D possibly being TRBD1 (6 bases). Trimming took 5 bases from V and 5 from J, leaving 12 bases between them. The CDR3 length is 13 residues. Per the germline V gene, CDR1 is ENHRY and CDR2 is SYGVKD. CDR3 protein: CAISTRTDYGYTF. CDR3 nucleotide sequence: TGTGCCATCAGTACACGGACAGATTATGGCTACACCTTC.

The chain has TRBV21-1 and TRBJ2-1. TRBV21-1 is listed as a pseudogene. The CDR3 length is 18 residues. Written as DNA, the CDR3 is TGTGCCAGCAGCAAAGCGCCCCGGGGTGGGGAAGGGGACAATGAGCAGTTCTTC. It yields the protein CASSKAPRGGEGDNEQFF.